Each of the 10 T cell receptor beta chains below was sequenced from the same sample in a study of T cell changes during pregnancy in multiple sclerosis (dated by TCRdb to about 2019). Library preparation employed the immunoSEQ multiplex PCR assay. Entries here come from immuneACCESS through TCRdb and include only in-frame sequences with V and J called. Some clones fail to appear in such tables; in the studies checked, an unresolved V gene covers under half of the shortfall, and the cause of the remainder is unknown. In all, the sample holds 55,000 to 70,000 clones, and approximately 90% of those were seen once. Clones ranked in the top ten supply roughly 2% of the sample. The material sequenced was peripheral blood, taken in the first trimester of pregnancy. The receptors here all came from a female donor in good health, enrolled as a control in a pregnancy study.

In this sample, this clone turned up a few times. The chain recombines TRBV6-6 with TRBJ2-1, with D perhaps matching TRBD1 (5 bases). Germline V lookup: CDR1 MNHNY, CDR2 SVGAGI (reference sequence). This CDR3 spans 14 amino acids. V was pared by 0 bases and J by 9 bases, with 12 bases between. Here the CDR3 reads CASSYSTDIPEQFF. For the CDR3, the DNA is TGTGCCAGCAGTTACTCGACAGACATTCCTGAGCAGTTCTTC.

The chain uses TRBV5-4 and TRBJ1-2; tentative D call: TRBD1 (6 bases). V was trimmed by 5 bases and J by 4 bases, leaving 12 bases between them. Germline lookup yields CDR1 SGHNT and CDR2 YYREEE (reference sequence). The CDR3 loop spans 13 amino acids. DNA of the CDR3: TGTGCCAGCAGGCCGACAGGAAGCTATGGCTACACCTTC. Protein product: CASRPTGSYGYTF.

The chain couples TRBV10-3 to TRBJ2-3; 14 positions match TRBD2. This CDR3 has 18 residues. V was clipped by 10 bases and J by 1 base; unmatched bases: 13. Germline-derived CDR1 and CDR2 are ENHRY and SYGVKD. CDR3: CATNPKGLAGVGTDTQYF. The CDR3 nucleotides read TGTGCCACTAACCCCAAGGGACTAGCGGGAGTTGGCACAGATACGCAGTATTTT.

The chain joins TRBV27 to TRBJ1-4; D gene ambiguous. This CDR3 is built from 13 residues. Germline CDR1 reads MNHEY; CDR2 reads SMNVEV (reference sequence). V lost 6 bases, J lost 4 bases, and 9 bases lay in between. The DNA of the CDR3 is TGTGCCAGCAGAGGCGGCTATAATGAAAAACTGTTTTTT. Encoded protein: CASRGGYNEKLFF.

The V gene is TRBV9, the J gene TRBJ2-3; TRBD2 agrees at 11 bases. Trimming took 3 bases from V and 3 from J; bases not matched to a gene: 12. The length of the CDR3 is 18 residues. CDR1 SGDLS and CDR2 YYNGEE come from the germline V gene. The CDR3 DNA reads as TGTGCCAGCAGCGAGCCGGGGCTAGCGGGAGGCGGGACAGATACGCAGTATTTT. The encoded protein is CASSEPGLAGGGTDTQYF.

V usage is TRBV9 and J usage is TRBJ2-1; 12 bases line up with TRBD2. The CDR3 contains 15 residues. Germline values: CDR1 SGDLS, CDR2 YYNGEE. Trimming removed 4 bases from V and 8 bases from J; junction bases left unmatched: 7. The CDR3 loop reads CASSPTSGGGYEQFF. In DNA form, the CDR3 reads TGTGCCAGCAGCCCGACTAGCGGGGGAGGATATGAGCAGTTCTTC.

This sequence joins TRBV2 and TRBJ1-2, with a tentative D call TRBD1 (5 bases). There are 13 residues in the CDR3. CDR1 SNHLY and CDR2 FYNNEI come from the germline V gene. Trimming removed 6 bases at V and 3 bases at J, with 11 bases between. For the CDR3, the DNA is TGTGCCAGCAGGACAGATTCCGACTATGGCTACACCTTC. As protein: CASRTDSDYGYTF.

This clone has a handful of counts. This chain connects TRBV10-3 to TRBJ1-1; 10 bases map to TRBD1. The junction had 2 bases not matched to a gene; V was cut back by 0 bases and J by 4 bases. The CDR3 loop spans 15 amino acids. Germline V gives CDR1 ENHRY, CDR2 SYGVKD. CDR3 residues: CAISESRTGGTEAFF. The CDR3 nucleotides read TGTGCCATCAGTGAGTCGCGGACAGGGGGCACTGAAGCTTTCTTT.

The CDR3 bases are TGTGCCAGCAGCTTAGTCAGGGGCGGAAGTCTGAAAACTAACGGGGAGCTGTTTTTT. It yields the protein CASSLVRGGSLKTNGELFF. The chain recombines TRBV7-9 with TRBJ2-2, with a tentative D call TRBD1 (6 bases). There are 19 residues in the CDR3. Trimming stripped 1 base from V and 7 bases from J, with 25 bases between. Germline V gives CDR1 SEHNR, CDR2 FQNEAQ (reference sequence).

This chain uses TRBV2 with TRBJ1-5; D uncertain. The germline CDR1 and CDR2 sequences are SNHLY and FYNNEI. The CDR3 spans 14 residues. The V and J ends lost 8 bases and 6 bases respectively, with 17 bases between them. CDR3 protein: CASGREAGSQPQHF. The CDR3 region has the DNA TGTGCCAGCGGAAGGGAGGCGGGAAGTCAGCCCCAGCATTTT. The whole variable domain, remainder taken from reference TRBV2 and TRBJ1-5, is EPEVTQTPSHQVTQMGQEVILRCVPISNHLYFYWYRQILGQKVEFLVSFYNNEISEKSEIFDDQFSVERPDGSNFTLKIRSTKLEDSAMYFCASGREAGSQPQHFGDGTRLSIL.